A selection of T cell receptor beta chains follows, all from one sample in a study of shared clonotypes between healthy human individuals. TCRdb's table, derived via immunoSEQ multiplex PCR, lists solely in-frame clones and lacks some. The sample includes 650,000 to 750,000 clones, 72% of them seen just once. The specimen was memory CD4+ T cells sorted from blood. The receptor source for this set is a woman aged 30 to 39 in good health. Both conserved end residues are part of each CDR3. A D gene is named only where the DNA matches it firmly. Size is omitted from some rows. Given values are once, few, many or a class for expanded clones.

TRBJ2-3 TRBV7-9 NA NA TGTGCCAGAGGGTCTAGCACAGATACGCAGTATTTT CARGSSTDTQYF
TRBJ2-3 TRBV7-3 NA NA TGTGCCAGCAGCTCCCCGGAGGGGCGGGGCCCAGATACGCAGTATTTT CASSSPEGRGPDTQYF
TRBJ2-7 TRBV5-1 TRBD1 few TGCGCCAGCAGCCGGGGACAGGGGGGCTACGAGCAGTACTTC CASSRGQGGYEQYF
TRBJ2-1 TRBV2 TRBD1 NA TGTGCCATCTACAGGGGAACCTACAATGAGCAGTTCTTC CAIYRGTYNEQFF
TRBJ1-5 TRBV27 NA NA TGTGCCAGCGTTTCTGGGAATCAGCCCCAGCATTTT CASVSGNQPQHF
TRBJ1-2 TRBV5-4 TRBD1 NA TGTGCCAGCAGCTTTCCGGGACAGCTAAACTATGGCTACACCTTC CASSFPGQLNYGYTF
TRBJ2-1 TRBV5-1 TRBD2 many TGCGCCAGCAGCTTGGCTAGCGGGGGATACAATGAGCAGTTCTTC CASSLASGGYNEQFF
TRBJ1-2 TRBV29-1 TRBD1 few TGCAGCGTGCGAGAGGGACAGGGGCCCTATGGCTACACCTTC CSVREGQGPYGYTF
TRBJ2-1 TRBV2 NA NA TGTGCCAGCAGTGAAGATAGGGATGAGCAGTTCTTC CASSEDRDEQFF
TRBJ2-1 TRBV27 TRBD2 NA TGTGCCAGCAGCCCCGGGACTAGGGTCAATGAGCAGTTCTTC CASSPGTRVNEQFF
TRBJ2-2 TRBV5-1 NA NA TGCGCCAGCAGCGTTGGGACGCCCACCGGGGAGCTGTTTTTT CASSVGTPTGELFF
TRBJ2-5 TRBV18 NA NA TGTGCCAGCTCACCTACTGGGGAGACCCAGTACTTC CASSPTGETQYF
TRBJ2-7 TRBV18 TRBD1 NA TGTGCCAGCTCACCGGACAGGGGGCTTTCCTACGAGCAGTACTTC CASSPDRGLSYEQYF
TRBJ2-1 TRBV7-8 NA NA TGTGCCAGCAGCGGCAAGGGGCAGGCACTAACCTACAATGAGCAGTTCTTC CASSGKGQALTYNEQFF
TRBJ1-5 TRBV19 TRBD1 NA TGTGCCAGTAGTATTTTGGGACAGGGCGGATATCAGCCCCAGCATTTT CASSILGQGGYQPQHF
TRBJ1-6 TRBV5-1 TRBD1 NA TGCGCCAGCAGCTTGGTCCGGGACAGGGGTTCACCCCTCCACTTT CASSLVRDRGSPLHF
TRBJ2-7 TRBV27 NA NA TGTGCCAGCAGTTTATATCTGGGACCCTACGAGCAGTACTTC CASSLYLGPYEQYF
TRBJ2-1 TRBV11-3 TRBD2 NA TGTGCCAGCAGCTTGGCGGGAGGTTTCAACAATGAGCAGTTCTTC CASSLAGGFNNEQFF
TRBJ1-1 TRBV28 NA NA TGTGCCAGCAGCTTCGGGGGGCGCAGAAACACTGAAGCTTTCTTT CASSFGGRRNTEAFF
TRBJ2-3 TRBV2 NA NA TGTGCCAGCAGTGAATTGTCAGCCCTTAGCACAGATACGCAGTATTTT CASSELSALSTDTQYF
TRBJ2-7 TRBV27 TRBD2 NA TGTGCCAGCAGGCAGCGGGGGAGCTCCTACGAGCAGTACTTC CASRQRGSSYEQYF
TRBJ2-1 TRBV2 NA NA TGTGCCAGCAGCTACACCCATGAGCAGTTCTTC CASSYTHEQFF
TRBJ1-2 TRBV27 NA NA TGTGCCAGCAGAGCCCCGCGACAGAGAGCTAACTATGGCTACACCTTC CASRAPRQRANYGYTF
TRBJ2-7 TRBV19 NA NA TGTGCCAGTAGTTCCCGGACAGCCGGCAGGTTCGAGCAGTACTTC CASSSRTAGRFEQYF
TRBJ2-3 TRBV7-8 NA NA TGTGCCAGCAGCGACAGTGGACTGATCACAGATACGCAGTATTTT CASSDSGLITDTQYF
TRBJ2-3 TRBV6-6 TRBD1 few TGTGCCAGCAGTTACCACAGGGGTATCACAGATACGCAGTATTTT CASSYHRGITDTQYF
TRBJ2-7 TRBV27 NA NA TGTGCCAGCTCCATTGGGGACGCAGCATTCTACGAGCAGTACTTC CASSIGDAAFYEQYF
TRBJ1-3 TRBV19 NA once TGTGCCAGTAGTCTACTAGATGGAAACACCATATATTTT CASSLLDGNTIYF
TRBJ2-7 TRBV6-5 TRBD1 NA TGTGCCAGCAGTTACGGACAGGGGAGGGCCTACGAGCAGTACTTC CASSYGQGRAYEQYF
TRBJ1-2 TRBV7-9 NA few TGTGCCAGCAGCTTAGCTGGTGGATTTTGGGACGTTGGCTACACCTTC CASSLAGGFWDVGYTF
TRBJ2-5 TRBV2 TRBD2 few TGTGCCAGCAGTGATGCTAGCGGGAACCAAGAGACCCAGTACTTC CASSDASGNQETQYF
TRBJ2-6 TRBV2 NA few TGTGCCAGCCGTGGGACCTTAATCTCTGGGGCCAACGTCCTGACTTTC CASRGTLISGANVLTF
TRBJ1-5 TRBV18 NA few TGTGCCAGCTCCCGGACAGAAAATAGCAATCAGCCCCAGCATTTT CASSRTENSNQPQHF
TRBJ2-3 TRBV15 NA NA TGTGCCACCAGCAGAGAGGCAGGTGGAGGACCCAGCACAGATACGCAGTATTTT CATSREAGGGPSTDTQYF
TRBJ2-3 TRBV19 NA NA TGTGCCAGTAGTACACCGTTCGGGTCGGCTAGCACAGATACGCAGTATTTT CASSTPFGSASTDTQYF
TRBJ2-5 TRBV28 NA NA TGTGCCACCCTTCGTTACCGGGCCCCTACCAACCAAGAGACCCAGTACTTC CATLRYRAPTNQETQYF
TRBJ1-2 TRBV5-1 TRBD1 once TGCGCCAGCAGCCCAATACTGACAGGGCAGAGGGATGGCTACACCTTC CASSPILTGQRDGYTF